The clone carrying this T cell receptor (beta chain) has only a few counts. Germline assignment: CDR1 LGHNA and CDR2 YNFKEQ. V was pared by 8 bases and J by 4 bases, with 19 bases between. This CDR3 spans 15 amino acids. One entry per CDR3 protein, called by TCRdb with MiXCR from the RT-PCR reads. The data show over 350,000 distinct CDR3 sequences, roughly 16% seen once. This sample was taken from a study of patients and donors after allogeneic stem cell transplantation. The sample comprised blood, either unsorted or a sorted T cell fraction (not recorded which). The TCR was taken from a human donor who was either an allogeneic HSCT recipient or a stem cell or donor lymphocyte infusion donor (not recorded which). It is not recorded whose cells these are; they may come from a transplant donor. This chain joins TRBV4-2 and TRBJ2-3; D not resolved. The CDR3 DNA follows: TGTGCCAGCGGTCACAATTTGGGTCCCCCAGATACGCAGTATTTT. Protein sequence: CASGHNLGPPDTQYF.